This TCR beta chain was retrieved from a study of regulatory T cells in long-lasting Graves disease. Whole-study findings and limits: Shared public clonotypes totalled 2,741 in persistent patients, compared with about 960 in new patients.

This clonotype was seen many times. Its cognate antigen is unknown. Building the TCR beta libraries relied on iRepertoire HTBI primers, and CDR3 regions underwent Arm-PCR. TCRdb processed the multiplex PCR reads anew with MiXCR; each CDR3 protein has one entry. The data hold roughly 400,000 distinct CDR3 sequences, with less than 25% observed a single time. Time point reported: persistent/refractory GD, antithyroid drugs over 5 years with positive TRAb. PBMC RNA served as the TCR library source. EDTA tubes held 7 to 9 milliliters of peripheral blood from each patient. The J segment lost 8 bases and the V segment lost 5 bases, leaving 5 bases of the junction unmatched. The CDR3 covers 13 residues.

The starting material was peripheral blood mononuclear cells (PBMCs), obtained when the disease was refractory, from a patient treated with antithyroid drugs. The sequence derives from a female donor with Graves disease. The V and J genes are TRBV12-3 or TRBV12-4 and TRBJ2-5; TRBD2 agrees at 10 bases. The CDR3 DNA reads TGTGCCAGCAGTATCCTAGCGGGAGAAACCCAGTACTTC. It encodes CASSILAGETQYF.